This TCR beta chain was sequenced for a study of blood T cell repertoires in COVID-19. The protocol was immunoSEQ multiplex PCR, while the TCRdb copy is restricted to in-frame clones and leaves out a portion. This repertoire shows 91,000 or so clones, roughly four fifths found once; its top ten account for 5.5% to 7.5%. From germline, CDR1 is MNHEY and CDR2 SMNVEV (reference sequence). V lost 3 bases to trimming and J lost 7 bases; unmatched junction nucleotides: 9. The CDR3 has 16 residues. The clonotype comes from a man aged 45 to 65 with active or convalescent COVID-19. The genes are TRBV27 and TRBJ1-4; TRBD1 agrees at 9 bases. The sample was peripheral blood. The CDR3 region has the DNA TGTGCCAGCAGTTTGGGTTCTACAGGGGGCAGTGAAAAACTGTTTTTT. Translated: CASSLGSTGGSEKLFF.